One sample yielded the 20 T cell receptor beta chains listed below, sequenced in a study of human T cells and chemical hapten exposure. TCRdb used MiXCR to reprocess the RACE reads, holding one entry per CDR3 protein. The sample lists some 77,000 distinct CDR3 sequences; about 9.3% were seen once. Time point noted: patch test 1, 2 weeks after DPC sensitization. Treatment described: therapeutic diphenylcyclopropenone sensitization with weekly scalp DPC. The sample here was whole blood, taken in connection with sensitization to the hapten diphenylcyclopropenone (DPC). The receptors derive from a woman aged 50 to 60 with alopecia areata. Some clones in this sample may be carry-over from other donors' samples.

This clonotype was seen many times. The genes are TRBV12-3 or TRBV12-4 and TRBJ2-7; D remains unclear. The CDR3 extends over 13 amino acids. V lost 6 bases to trimming and J lost 2 bases, with 11 bases between them. The CDR3 sequence is CASRLTPAYEQYF. The DNA for the CDR3 is TGTGCCAGCAGATTAACCCCGGCCTACGAGCAGTACTTC.

This clonotype was observed a single time. The V call is TRBV3-1, the J call TRBJ2-3; 13 bases line up with TRBD2. CDR1 is LGHDT, CDR2 YNNKEL, per germline (reference sequence). This CDR3 comprises 17 residues. Germline trimming cut 3 bases from V and 6 bases from J; bases unmatched to any gene: 9. In DNA form, the CDR3 reads TGTGCCAGCAGCCACCGAGGACTAGCGGGAGTGCGGGATACGCAGTATTTT. This sequence encodes CASSHRGLAGVRDTQYF.

This chain joins TRBV18 and TRBJ1-4, with 9 bases identical to TRBD1. CDR1 and CDR2 from the germline V gene are KGHSH and LQKENI. The CDR3 is 14 amino acids. V shed 2 bases and J 7 bases; nucleotides not matched to a gene: 2. The CDR3 is CASSPGTGPEKLFF. The CDR3 DNA follows: TGTGCCAGCTCACCAGGGACAGGGCCTGAAAAACTGTTTTTT.

Only a few counts were recorded for this clonotype. This chain connects TRBV12-3 or TRBV12-4 to TRBJ1-4, with a possible D match to TRBD1 (6 bases). CDR3 size: 15 residues. Trimming pared 6 bases from V and 2 bases from J, leaving 13 bases between. The CDR3 loop reads CASSPTGSTNEKLFF. The CDR3 DNA is TGTGCCAGCAGCCCCACAGGGTCCACTAATGAAAAACTGTTTTTT.

The chain employs TRBV18 and TRBJ2-3; the match to TRBD2 covers 11 bases. The junction had 6 bases not matched to a gene; V was cut back by 5 bases and J by 2 bases. The V gene's germline CDR1 is KGHSH and CDR2 LQKENI. This CDR3 has 16 amino acids. CDR3 residues: CASSGLAGGYTDTQYF. CDR3 DNA sequence: TGTGCCAGCTCAGGGCTAGCGGGAGGCTACACAGATACGCAGTATTTT.

The chain recombines TRBV18 with TRBJ2-3; perhaps D is TRBD1 or TRBD2 (6 bases each). The CDR3 has 16 residues. Germline V gene sequence: CDR1 KGHSH, CDR2 LQKENI. V dropped 3 bases and J dropped 5 bases, with 18 bases sitting between them. The CDR3 DNA reads TGTGCCAGCTCACCTCTAGCGCGAGGAGGGGGAGATACGCAGTATTTT. Residues: CASSPLARGGGDTQYF.

At least ten counts were recorded for this clonotype. The chain joins TRBV9 to TRBJ2-1; a weak D match, TRBD2 (6 bases). The CDR3 runs 16 residues. The germline CDR1 and CDR2 sequences are SGDLS and YYNGEE. The V gene lost 3 bases and the J gene lost 8 bases, with 21 bases spanning the gap. CDR3 sequence reads: CASSASVTPYGDEQFF. The CDR3 DNA follows: TGTGCCAGCAGCGCTAGCGTTACACCCTATGGGGATGAGCAGTTCTTC.

This clonotype was counted at least ten times. This chain joins TRBV12-3 or TRBV12-4 and TRBJ1-2; D gene uncertain. V lost 3 bases, J lost 5 bases, and 7 bases lay in between. CDR3 length equals 12 residues. CDR3 in DNA: TGTGCCAGCAGTTTGGCCATGTATGGCTACACCTTC. Translating it yields CASSLAMYGYTF.

The table lists this clonotype with a few counts. CDR3 sequence (DNA): TGTGCCAGCAGCTTAGGCCGTCTAGCGATCACAGATACGCAGTATTTT. As protein: CASSLGRLAITDTQYF. The V gene is TRBV7-8, the J gene TRBJ2-3, with D possibly matching TRBD2 (6 bases). Germline CDR1 SGHVS, CDR2 FQNEAQ. Between the trimmed V and J ends, which lost 1 base and 2 bases, there was a span of 13 bases. The CDR3 is 16 residues long.

V usage is TRBV12-2 and J usage is TRBJ1-5; the D call of TRBD1 is as the table states it, not checked on the DNA. TRBV12-2 is a listed pseudogene. This CDR3 is 12 amino acids long. The CDR3 DNA reads as TGTGCAAGTCGCTTAAGACAGGCTCCCCAGCATTTT. As protein: CASRLRQAPQHF.

The V call is TRBV30, the J call TRBJ2-7; weak D call: TRBD2 (5 bases). The germline V gene has CDR1 GTSNPN and CDR2 SVGIG (reference sequence). Trimming pared 0 bases from V and 3 bases from J, leaving 12 bases between. The CDR3 spans 14 residues. The DNA for the CDR3 is TGTGCCTGGAGTGTACTAGGGTTTGGCTACGAGCAGTACTTC. Its protein is CAWSVLGFGYEQYF.

This clonotype was detected many times. This chain connects TRBV18 to TRBJ2-3; D gene uncertain. Trimming shortened V by 4 bases and J by 1 base, and 6 bases separated the two germline ends. The CDR3 sequence is 13 residues long. Germline values: CDR1 KGHSH, CDR2 LQKENI. CDR3 nucleotide sequence: TGTGCCAGCTCACTGGATCGCACAGATACGCAGTATTTT. Protein product: CASSLDRTDTQYF. Supplemented by reference TRBV18 and TRBJ2-3, the full variable domain reads NAGVMQNPRHLVRRRGQEARLRCSPMKGHSHVYWYRQLPEEGLKFMVYLQKENIIDESGMPKERFSAEFPKEGPSILRIQQVVRGDSAAYFCASSLDRTDTQYFGPGTRLTVL.

The CDR3 protein is CASSPGTIGAYEQYF. The CDR3 DNA reads TGTGCCAGCAGCCCCGGGACTATCGGGGCCTACGAGCAGTACTTC. V usage is TRBV6-2 or TRBV6-3 and J usage is TRBJ2-7; 7 bases agree with TRBD2. This CDR3 contains 15 residues. Trimming removed 6 bases from V and 2 bases from J; junction bases left unmatched: 10. In germline, CDR1 is MNHEY, CDR2 SVGEGT.

This clonotype occurred many times. This sequence joins TRBV28 and TRBJ1-1; no clear D gene. The V gene lost 8 bases and the J gene lost 0 bases, with 13 bases spanning the gap. The germline V gene encodes CDR1 MDHEN and CDR2 SYDVKM. The CDR3 sequence is 14 residues long. The CDR3 region has the DNA TGTGCCAGCGCCGGCCGGACGGTGAACACTGAAGCTTTCTTT. This codes for CASAGRTVNTEAFF.

This clonotype was observed a few times. V and J are TRBV29-1 and TRBJ2-7; tentatively, D is TRBD1 (5 bases). CDR1 and CDR2 (germline): SQVTM, ANQGSEA. V shed 4 bases and J shed 4 bases, with 17 bases lying between them. This CDR3 has 14 residues. CDR3: CSVGEAGLNYEQYF. The CDR3 DNA is TGCAGCGTTGGAGAGGCAGGGCTTAATTACGAGCAGTACTTC.

This clonotype was seen repeatedly, ten times or more. The chain couples TRBV29-1 to TRBJ2-2; D is unclear. Trimming cost V 3 bases and J 0 bases, with 11 bases left between them. Per germline, CDR1 SQVTM and CDR2 ANQGSEA. The CDR3 is 15 residues long. CDR3 residues: CSVDIGTTNTGELFF. Written as DNA, the CDR3 is TGCAGCGTTGACATTGGCACTACGAACACCGGGGAGCTGTTTTTT.

This clonotype was picked up a small number of times. V usage is TRBV7-9 and J usage is TRBJ2-1, with 10 bases aligning to TRBD2. The CDR3 has 15 amino acids. Germline V gives CDR1 SEHNR, CDR2 FQNEAQ (reference sequence). V was clipped by 7 bases and J by 8 bases; unmatched bases: 11. DNA of the CDR3: TGTGCCAGCATCTTCGGCCTAGCGGGAGAACATGAGCAGTTCTTC. It is translated as CASIFGLAGEHEQFF. Full variable domain (rest looked up from reference TRBV7-9 and TRBJ2-1): DTGVSQNPRHKITKRGQNVTFRCDPISEHNRLYWYRQTLGQGPEFLTYFQNEAQLEKSRLLSDRFSAERPKGSFSTLEIQRTEQGDSAMYLCASIFGLAGEHEQFFGPGTRLTVL.

This clonotype has a handful of counts. The gene calls are TRBV29-1 and TRBJ2-1, with D possibly matching TRBD2 (6 bases). The CDR3 is 12 amino acids. In germline, CDR1 is SQVTM, CDR2 ANQGSEA. V was trimmed by 6 bases and J by 5 bases, leaving 11 bases between them. Written as DNA, the CDR3 is TGCAGCGTGGGGGGTCCCAACAATGAGCAGTTCTTC. Translated, it gives CSVGGPNNEQFF.

J is TRBJ2-3 and V is TRBV3-1, with 9 bases matching TRBD2. Trimming at V came to 0 bases and at J to 7 bases, leaving 8 bases not matched to a gene. The CDR3 runs to 16 residues. Germline CDR1 is LGHDT and CDR2 is YNNKEL (reference sequence). The CDR3 region is CASSQDQGAGGNTQYF. The CDR3 coding sequence is TGTGCCAGCAGCCAAGATCAAGGAGCGGGAGGAAATACGCAGTATTTT.

This clonotype was seen only a few times. The rearrangement joins TRBV29-1 to TRBJ2-5, with 7 bases lining up with TRBD2. CDR3 size: 11 residues. Germline V gives CDR1 SQVTM, CDR2 ANQGSEA. J gave up 5 bases and V 4 bases, and 1 base lay outside the gene matches. The CDR3 spells CSVGEGETQYF. Here the CDR3 DNA reads TGCAGCGTTGGGGAGGGGGAGACCCAGTACTTC. Drawing the rest from reference TRBV29-1 and TRBJ2-5, the complete variable domain is SAVISQKPSRDICQRGTSLTIQCQVDSQVTMMFWYRQQPGQSLTLIATANQGSEATYESGFVIDKFPISRPNLTFSTLTVSNMSPEDSSIYLCSVGEGETQYFGPGTRLLVL.